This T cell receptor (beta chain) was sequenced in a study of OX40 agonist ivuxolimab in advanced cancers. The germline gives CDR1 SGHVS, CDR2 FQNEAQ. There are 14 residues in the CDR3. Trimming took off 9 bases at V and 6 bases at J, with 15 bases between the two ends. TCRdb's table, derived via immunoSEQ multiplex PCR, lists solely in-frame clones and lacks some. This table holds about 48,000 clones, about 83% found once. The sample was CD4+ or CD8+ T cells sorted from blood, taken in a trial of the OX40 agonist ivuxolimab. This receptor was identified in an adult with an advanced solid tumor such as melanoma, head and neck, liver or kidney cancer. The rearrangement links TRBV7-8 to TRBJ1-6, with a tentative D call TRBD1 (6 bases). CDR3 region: CASSRGQFNSPLHF. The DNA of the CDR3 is TGTGCCAGTTCCCGCGGACAGTTTAATTCACCCCTCCACTTT.